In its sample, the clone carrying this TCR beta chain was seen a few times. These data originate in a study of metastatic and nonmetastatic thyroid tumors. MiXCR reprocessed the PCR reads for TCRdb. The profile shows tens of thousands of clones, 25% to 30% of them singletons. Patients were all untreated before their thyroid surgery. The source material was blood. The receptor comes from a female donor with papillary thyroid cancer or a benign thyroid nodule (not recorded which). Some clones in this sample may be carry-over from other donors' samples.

In nucleotides, the CDR3 is TGTGCCAGCAGTCCCCCCGGACAGAGCAACACTGAAGCTTTCTTT. Translation gives CASSPPGQSNTEAFF. V gene TRBV12-3 or TRBV12-4 combines with J gene TRBJ1-1; maybe TRBD1 (6 bases). The V and J ends lost 5 bases and 2 bases respectively, with 15 bases between them. CDR3 size: 15 residues.